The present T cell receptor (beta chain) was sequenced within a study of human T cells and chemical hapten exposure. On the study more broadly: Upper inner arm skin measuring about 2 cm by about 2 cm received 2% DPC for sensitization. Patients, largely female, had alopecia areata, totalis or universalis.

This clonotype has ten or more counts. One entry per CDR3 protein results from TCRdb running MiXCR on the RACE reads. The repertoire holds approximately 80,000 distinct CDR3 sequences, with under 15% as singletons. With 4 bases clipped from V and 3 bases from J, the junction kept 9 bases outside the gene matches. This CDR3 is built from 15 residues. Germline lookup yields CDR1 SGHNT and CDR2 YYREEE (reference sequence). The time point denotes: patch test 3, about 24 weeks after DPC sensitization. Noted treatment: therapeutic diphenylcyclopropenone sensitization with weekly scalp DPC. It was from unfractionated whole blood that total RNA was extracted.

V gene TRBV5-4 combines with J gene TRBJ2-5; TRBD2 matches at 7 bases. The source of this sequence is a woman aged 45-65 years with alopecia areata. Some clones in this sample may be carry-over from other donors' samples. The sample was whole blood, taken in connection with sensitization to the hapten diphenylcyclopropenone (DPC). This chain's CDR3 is CASSPGLAVKETQYF. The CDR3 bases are TGTGCCAGCAGCCCGGGTCTAGCGGTAAAAGAGACCCAGTACTTC.